These T cell receptor beta chains were read from a single sample in a study of blood T cell repertoires in COVID-19. Profiled with immunoSEQ multiplex PCR; TCRdb holds only in-frame clones, not every one. The sample includes about 110,000 clones, over 65% of them seen just once. The specimen sequenced was peripheral blood. The receptors here all came from a woman older than 75 with acute or convalescent COVID-19. The CDR3 runs from the conserved cysteine through the conserved F or W. A D gene is named only where the DNA matches it firmly. Only part of the rows carry a size: once, few, many, or a class if the clone is expanded.

CDR3	DNA	D	J	V	size
CASSLAGLAGDYEQFF	TGTGCCAGCAGCTTGGCCGGTCTAGCGGGGGACTATGAGCAGTTCTTC	TRBD2	TRBJ2-1	TRBV5-6	.
CASSEVETGTWNTEAFF	TGTGCCAGCAGTGAAGTCGAGACCGGGACATGGAACACTGAAGCTTTCTTT	.	TRBJ1-1	TRBV2	.
CASSLGEMDQPQHF	TGTGCCAGCTCCCTGGGAGAGATGGATCAGCCCCAGCATTTT	.	TRBJ1-5	TRBV18	once
CASSPPDRPYGYTF	TGTGCCAGCTCACCACCGGACAGACCCTATGGCTACACCTTC	.	TRBJ1-2	TRBV18	.
CASVKQGGFTDTQYF	TGTGCCAGCGTTAAGCAGGGTGGTTTCACAGATACGCAGTATTTT	.	TRBJ2-3	TRBV2	.
CASSLQGGTKNEQFF	TGTGCCAGCAGCTTACAGGGGGGCACAAAAAATGAGCAGTTCTTC	.	TRBJ2-1	TRBV7-9	.
CASSLKGRVKPQHF	TGTGCCAGCAGTTTAAAGGGCAGGGTGAAGCCCCAGCATTTT	.	TRBJ1-5	TRBV27	.
CASSYTGTRSGNTIYF	TGTGCCAGCAGTTACACAGGGACCCGCTCTGGAAACACCATATATTTT	.	TRBJ1-3	TRBV6-5	.
CAIFGAQTHGYTF	TGTGCCATTTTTGGGGCCCAGACCCATGGCTACACCTTC	.	TRBJ1-2	TRBV10-3	.
CASSREISQREQYF	TGTGCCAGCAGCCGCGAGATTAGTCAACGCGAGCAGTACTTC	.	TRBJ2-7	TRBV2	.
CASSLSAGGIHTGELFF	TGCGCCAGCAGCTTGAGTGCGGGAGGCATTCACACCGGGGAGCTGTTTTTT	TRBD2	TRBJ2-2	TRBV5-1	.
CASSRGLYEQYF	TGTGCCAGTAGTAGAGGGCTCTACGAGCAGTACTTC	.	TRBJ2-7	TRBV19	.
CASRETALAGTYEQYF	TGTGCCAGCAGGGAGACCGCACTAGCGGGAACCTACGAGCAGTACTTC	TRBD2	TRBJ2-7	TRBV27	few
CASSFGTGGSTSVIF	TGTGCCAGCAGCTTCGGGACAGGGGGCTCCACGAGCGTAATTTTT	TRBD1	TRBJ2-2	TRBV11-3	.
CAISPNPTGAGGGDQPQHF	TGTGCCATCAGTCCAAACCCGACAGGGGCGGGCGGAGGAGATCAGCCCCAGCATTTT	TRBD1	TRBJ1-5	TRBV10-3	.
CASSPLQGYEQYF	TGTGCCAGCAGTCCACTTCAGGGCTACGAGCAGTACTTC	.	TRBJ2-7	TRBV27	.
CASSPPQGGHNIQYF	TGTGCCAGCAGTCCGCCACAGGGCGGCCACAACATTCAGTACTTC	.	TRBJ2-4	TRBV28	.
CASSPDRTSGYTF	TGTGCCAGCTCACCAGACAGGACGTCCGGCTACACCTTC	.	TRBJ1-2	TRBV18	.
CAWSVGGVNEQFF	TGTGCCTGGAGTGTTGGCGGGGTCAATGAGCAGTTCTTC	.	TRBJ2-1	TRBV30	.
CASSLAGDWTEAFF	TGCGCCAGCAGCTTGGCTGGGGACTGGACTGAAGCTTTCTTT	.	TRBJ1-1	TRBV5-1	.
CASSPGGAIPSETQYF	TGTGCCAGCTCACCGGGGGGGGCCATTCCGAGTGAGACCCAGTACTTC	.	TRBJ2-5	TRBV18	.
CASSLGTGANYGYTF	TGTGCCAGCAGCTTAGGTACAGGAGCTAACTATGGCTACACCTTC	.	TRBJ1-2	TRBV7-8	few
CASSLARASEAFF	TGTGCCAGCAGTTTAGCGCGGGCCTCTGAAGCTTTCTTT	.	TRBJ1-1	TRBV12-3/TRBV12-4	.
CASSYSLTYRPYNEQFF	TGTGCCAGCAGTTACTCCTTAACCTACCGTCCCTACAATGAGCAGTTCTTC	.	TRBJ2-1	TRBV6-2/TRBV6-3	.
CASSLFRVGQPQHF	TGTGCCAGCAGTTTGTTCAGGGTAGGTCAGCCCCAGCATTTT	.	TRBJ1-5	TRBV28	many
CASSSRARLNSGNTIYF	TGTGCCAGCAGCTCGAGGGCCAGGCTAAACTCTGGAAACACCATATATTTT	.	TRBJ1-3	TRBV7-9	.
CASSFSGSTDTQYF	TGTGCCAGCAGCTTTAGCGGCAGCACAGATACGCAGTATTTT	.	TRBJ2-3	TRBV7-9	once
CASRGGVITGANVLTF	TGTGCCAGCAGAGGGGGGGTGATTACTGGGGCCAACGTCCTGACTTTC	.	TRBJ2-6	TRBV2	.
CASSLRGQGNPLHF	TGTGCCAGCAGCTTGAGGGGACAGGGTAATCCCCTCCACTTT	TRBD1	TRBJ1-6	TRBV5-6	once